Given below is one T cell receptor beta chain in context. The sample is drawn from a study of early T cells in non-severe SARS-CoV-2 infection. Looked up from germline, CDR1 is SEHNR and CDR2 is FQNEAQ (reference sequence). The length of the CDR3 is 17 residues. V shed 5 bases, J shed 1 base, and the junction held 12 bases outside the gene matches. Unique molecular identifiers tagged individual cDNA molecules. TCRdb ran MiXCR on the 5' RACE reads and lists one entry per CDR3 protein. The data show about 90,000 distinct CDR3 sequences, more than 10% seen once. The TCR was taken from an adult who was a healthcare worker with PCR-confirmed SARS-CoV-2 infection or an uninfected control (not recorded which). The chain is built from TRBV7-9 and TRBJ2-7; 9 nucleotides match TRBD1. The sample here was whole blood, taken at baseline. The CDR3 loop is CASSPFPGTGHSYEQYF. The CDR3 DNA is TGTGCCAGCAGCCCCTTCCCCGGGACAGGGCATTCCTACGAGCAGTACTTC.